Detailed here is one T cell receptor (beta chain). This CDR3 spans 13 amino acids. Trimming left V 5 bases short and J 1 base short, with 9 bases between. Germline V gene data show CDR1 as SEHNR and CDR2 as FQNEAQ (reference sequence). This sample stems from a study of blood T cell repertoires in COVID-19. Study-level information: Sites in the United States, Italy and Spain provided acute and convalescent COVID-19 samples. T cells, B-cell-depleted T cells, or PBMCs supplied cDNA or gDNA.

Original data processing: Amplifying reference gene primers gave estimates of nucleated cell counts. Assay used: immunoSEQ multiplex PCR; TCRdb lists only in-frame clones, some missing. The V and J calls and clone size are taken from that table; D and trimming were inferred from the DNA. The sample carries tens of thousands of clones, 85% to 90% recorded once. The chain uses TRBV7-9 and TRBJ2-7; perhaps TRBD1 as D (5 bases). The sample was peripheral blood. This clonotype was sampled from a woman older than 75 in a cohort sampled during active or convalescent COVID-19. CDR3 DNA: TGTGCCAGCAGCGCGGACAAATCCTACGAGCAGTACTTC. It is translated as CASSADKSYEQYF.